These T cell receptor beta chains were read from a single sample in a study of T cells of healthy individuals. TCRdb analysed the 5' RACE reads with MiXCR anew, one entry per CDR3 protein. The top ten hold around 6.9% of the sample, which has fewer than 90,000 distinct CDR3 sequences, more than 5% seen once. These receptors originate from a female donor in good health. Each CDR3 is given with its conserved first and last residue. Each record gives: V gene, D gene, J gene, CDR3 protein. A D gene is named only where the DNA matches it firmly.

TRBV6-1	TRBD1	TRBJ1-5	CASRRTGAGQPQHF
TRBV27	NA	TRBJ1-1	CASRKSRNTEAFF
TRBV29-1	TRBD1	TRBJ2-7	CSVEGDRTYEQYF
TRBV13	TRBD2	TRBJ2-5	CASSFSGRAGETQYF
TRBV5-1	NA	TRBJ2-7	CASSPGLDPSLEQYF
TRBV5-1	NA	TRBJ1-4	CASSPNRDEKLFF
TRBV4-3	TRBD1	TRBJ2-1	CASSQMTGQGSNEQFF
TRBV20-1	TRBD2	TRBJ2-3	CSAPTSGPGTQYF
TRBV6-1	TRBD1	TRBJ1-2	CAIKGTGNYGYTF
TRBV7-8	NA	TRBJ2-3	CASSSPLTDTQYF
TRBV18	NA	TRBJ2-3	CASSPQGTDTQYF
TRBV5-6	NA	TRBJ1-2	CASSSLRSSPNYGYTF
TRBV20-1	TRBD2	TRBJ2-1	CSREGAYNEQFF
TRBV7-9	TRBD2	TRBJ2-1	CASLGLAGNEQFF